One T cell receptor beta chain is described in this entry. Antigen specificity is unknown. The record originates from a study of tumour-infiltrating T cells in Burkitt lymphoma. Across the whole study: Patients covered every epidemiological subtype of Burkitt lymphoma. Findings and limits, study-wide: Many Burkitt lymphoma patients shared several public clonotypes.

In germline, CDR1 is SQVTM, CDR2 ANQGSEA. The V gene lost 3 bases and the J gene lost 10 bases, with 7 bases spanning the gap. The CDR3 sequence is 11 residues long. Profiling relied on immunoSEQ multiplex PCR, and the TCRdb table lists in-frame clones only, not all of them. Seen here are 2,000 to 2,500 clones, roughly 15% observed once, and the top ten hold roughly 15%. This clonotype was obtained from a human donor with Burkitt lymphoma. The chain carries TRBV29-1 and TRBJ2-6, with D possibly being TRBD1 (5 bases). Sample: tumor tissue. CDR3 nucleotides: TGCAGCGTTGAGGCAGGGAACGTCCTGACTTTC. It codes for CSVEAGNVLTF.